The next 7 T cell receptor beta chains were all read from a single sample in a study of metastatic and nonmetastatic thyroid tumors. TCRdb re-processed the PCR reads through MiXCR. The sample records about 5,600 clones, 30% being singletons. Prior to thyroid surgery, none of the patients had received any treatment. The sample taken for sequencing was adjacent normal tissue. Every receptor here comes from a female donor with papillary thyroid cancer or a benign thyroid nodule (not recorded which). Some clones in this sample may be carry-over from other donors' samples.

This clone was detected ten times or more. The chain is built from TRBV20-1 and TRBJ1-4; 7 bases map to TRBD1. The CDR3 totals 15 residues. The junction had 11 bases not matched to a gene; V was cut back by 6 bases and J by 4 bases. Germline assignment: CDR1 DFQATT and CDR2 SNEGSKA (reference sequence). The DNA for the CDR3 is TGCAGTGCCGCATATTCAGGGGGGCGTAATGAAAAACTGTTTTTT. Translating gives CSAAYSGGRNEKLFF.

Judged by abundance, this clone is large. The genes are TRBV6-1 and TRBJ1-5; possibly TRBD1 for D (5 bases). CDR1 is MNHNS and CDR2 is SASEGT in the germline V gene. This CDR3 contains 15 residues. Trimming shortened V by 4 bases and J by 6 bases, and 16 bases separated the two germline ends. For the CDR3, the DNA is TGTGCCAGCAGTGCGGTTGTTGAAGGGGTTCAGCCCCAGCATTTT. Protein: CASSAVVEGVQPQHF.

By share, this clone ranks as medium-sized (0.01 to 0.1%). This chain connects TRBV27 to TRBJ2-1, with 9 bases identical to TRBD2. The germline gives CDR1 MNHEY, CDR2 SMNVEV (reference sequence). CDR3 length equals 14 residues. V trimming: 6 bases; J trimming: 9 bases; junction bases outside the gene matches: 9. The CDR3 DNA follows: TGTGCCAGCAGGTCGGGACTAGCTGCGAGTGAGCAGTTCTTC. Residues: CASRSGLAASEQFF.

The chain carries TRBV20-1 and TRBJ1-2, with D unclear. Germline values: CDR1 DFQATT, CDR2 SNEGSKA (reference sequence). Trimming shortened V by 1 base and J by 5 bases, and 5 bases separated the two germline ends. This CDR3 has 11 residues. The CDR3 sequence: CSARVWYGYTF. The CDR3 DNA reads TGCAGTGCTAGAGTTTGGTATGGCTACACCTTC.

The chain employs TRBV30 and TRBJ1-2, with D tentatively TRBD1 (6 bases). CDR1 and CDR2 (germline): GTSNPN, SVGIG (reference sequence). The CDR3 contains 11 residues. V shed 5 bases and J shed 6 bases, with 10 bases lying between them. The CDR3 is CAWSGAHGYTF. The CDR3 DNA is TGTGCCTGGTCAGGGGCCCATGGCTACACCTTC.

By share, this clone counts as medium-sized. This chain joins TRBV15 and TRBJ2-1, with TRBD2 identical over 11 bases. Germline loops: CDR1 LNHNV, CDR2 YYDKDF (reference sequence). The CDR3 runs 16 residues. V gave up 0 bases and J gave up 10 bases; unmatched junction bases: 8. In DNA, the CDR3 is TGTGCCACCAGCAGAGAGGAGCTAGCGGGAGGTGGAGAGCAGTTCTTC. Translation: CATSREELAGGGEQFF.

V gene TRBV5-1 combines with J gene TRBJ1-1; no firm D call. Between the trimmed V and J ends, which lost 4 bases and 2 bases, there was a span of 9 bases. The germline gives CDR1 SGHRS, CDR2 YFSETQ. There are 13 residues in the CDR3. The CDR3 DNA reads TGCGCCAGCAGCCAAAGTTTCAACACTGAAGCTTTCTTT. Its translation: CASSQSFNTEAFF.